Below, 21 T cell receptor beta chains from the same sample are listed, as sequenced in a study of beta chain features in type 1 diabetes. The entirety of the isolated RNA underwent reverse transcription, so expressed TCRB transcripts were sequenced. TCRdb's copy holds only in-frame clones and misses some; the assay was immunoSEQ multiplex PCR. The data hold about 360,000 clones, with roughly an eighth observed a single time. The sequenced sample was naive CD4+ T cells from blood. The receptors stem from a man younger than 30 in good health.

This clone was observed a few times. This sequence joins TRBV30 and TRBJ2-3; TRBD2 might be the D (7 bases). Germline CDR1 is GTSNPN and CDR2 is SVGIG (reference sequence). Trimming took off 0 bases at V and 5 bases at J, with 18 bases between the two ends. The CDR3 runs 16 residues. The CDR3 loop is CAWSVGGAGTGDTQYF. For the CDR3, the DNA is TGTGCCTGGAGTGTAGGGGGAGCGGGGACCGGAGATACGCAGTATTTT.

This clone has only a few counts. Within the sample, other DNA sequences also encode this same CDR3. This chain uses TRBV6-5 with TRBJ2-7, with 7 bases matching TRBD2. Germline lookup yields CDR1 MNHEY and CDR2 SVGAGI. Trimming cost V 0 bases and J 4 bases; bases outside gene matches: 0. This CDR3 is built from 13 residues. Here the CDR3 reads CASSYSRGYEQYF. The CDR3 DNA reads as TGTGCCAGCAGTTACTCGCGGGGGTACGAGCAGTACTTC.

In its sample, this clone was seen a few times. The V call is TRBV19, the J call TRBJ1-5; perhaps TRBD1 as D (6 bases). The CDR3 loop spans 18 amino acids. CDR1 and CDR2 (germline): LNHDA, SQIVND (reference sequence). V lost 4 bases and J lost 1, with 20 bases in between. The CDR3 bases are TGTGCCAGTAGTAATGGTCCCATCAGGGGCTCAAGCAATCAGCCCCAGCATTTT. The encoded protein is CASSNGPIRGSSNQPQHF.

This rearrangement joins TRBV7-2 to TRBJ2-5; D might be TRBD2 (6 bases). Germline CDR1 reads SGHTA; CDR2 reads FQGNSA. V was pared by 7 bases and J by 4 bases, with 19 bases between. This CDR3 has 15 amino acids. CDR3 protein: CASNVGSGVRETQYF. The CDR3 coding sequence is TGTGCCAGCAACGTTGGGTCGGGGGTGCGAGAGACCCAGTACTTC.

The chain couples TRBV11-3 to TRBJ2-3, with D uncertain. CDR3 size: 12 residues. V lost 5 bases to trimming and J lost 3 bases, with 6 bases between them. From germline, CDR1 is SGHNT and CDR2 YENEEA. The CDR3 nucleotides are TGTGCCAGCAGCCGAGAAACAGATACGCAGTATTTT. Its protein product is CASSRETDTQYF.

The rearrangement uses TRBV28 and TRBJ1-2; 10 bases align to TRBD1. The germline V gene has CDR1 MDHEN and CDR2 SYDVKM. With V trimmed by 8 bases and J by 3 bases, 27 bases remained unmatched. The CDR3 is 21 amino acids. The CDR3 DNA follows: TGTGCCAGCTTTACCTTACGCCCAACCGGGACAGGGGCGGGAGGAGACTATGGCTACACCTTC. Translated: CASFTLRPTGTGAGGDYGYTF.

This sequence joins TRBV7-8 and TRBJ2-1, with 8 bases identical to TRBD2. Germline V gene lookup returns CDR1 SGHVS and CDR2 FQNEAQ. The CDR3 is made up of 16 amino acids. Unmatched junction bases numbered 11, after V lost 5 bases and J lost 5 bases. CDR3 sequence: CASSLTAAGGNNEQFF. The CDR3 bases are TGTGCCAGCAGCCTCACGGCGGCGGGGGGAAACAATGAGCAGTTCTTC.

The chain joins TRBV9 to TRBJ1-1; D remains unclear. CDR3 size: 13 residues. The germline V gene encodes CDR1 SGDLS and CDR2 YYNGEE. V lost 0 bases, J lost 4 bases, and 7 bases lay in between. CDR3 DNA: TGTGCCAGCAGCGTAGATTGGAGCACTGAAGCTTTCTTT. Amino acid sequence: CASSVDWSTEAFF.

V is TRBV6-1 and J is TRBJ2-5; D is unresolved. Germline V CDR1 and CDR2: MNHNS, SASEGT. There are 14 residues in the CDR3. The V and J ends lost 1 base and 4 bases respectively, with 10 bases between them. CDR3 residues: CASSEGSSGETQYF. Here the CDR3 DNA reads TGTGCCAGCAGTGAAGGCAGTTCAGGAGAGACCCAGTACTTC.

This rearrangement joins TRBV5-1 to TRBJ2-2; 8 bases line up with TRBD2. Germline CDR1 reads SGHRS; CDR2 reads YFSETQ. The CDR3 is 13 residues long. The trim removed 7 bases at V and 1 base at J, leaving 0 bases unmatched. The CDR3 DNA follows: TGCGCCAGCCGGGGGGGGAACACCGGGGAGCTGTTTTTT. This codes for CASRGGNTGELFF.

The chain carries TRBV10-3 and TRBJ1-4, with a weak D call TRBD1 (6 bases). Germline-derived CDR1 and CDR2 are ENHRY and SYGVKD. This CDR3 contains 13 residues. The V gene lost 10 bases and the J gene lost 3 bases, with 12 bases spanning the gap. This CDR3 is CATAAGANEKLFF. CDR3 bases: TGTGCCACAGCGGCAGGGGCTAATGAAAAACTGTTTTTT.

This clone came up a few times. The chain joins TRBV12-5 to TRBJ2-1; no clear D. Germline V CDR1 and CDR2: LGHNT, FRNRAP. This CDR3 is 14 amino acids long. Trimming stripped 1 base from V and 3 bases from J, with 7 bases between. This CDR3 reads CASGLGAIYNEQFF. CDR3 bases: TGTGCTAGTGGTTTGGGGGCCATCTACAATGAGCAGTTCTTC.

This clone turned up a few times. The V call is TRBV6-5, the J call TRBJ2-1, with 13 positions matching TRBD2. CDR1 and CDR2 (germline): MNHEY, SVGAGI. After removal of 6 bases from V and 7 bases from J, the junction contained 3 bases not matched to a gene. The CDR3 has 14 amino acids. As DNA, the CDR3 is TGTGCCAGCAGAGGACTAGCGGGAGAAAATGAGCAGTTCTTC. Residues: CASRGLAGENEQFF.

There are a few counts of this clone. The chain has TRBV30 and TRBJ1-1; 7 bases are a match to TRBD1. V lost 4 bases and J lost 1; bases outside the gene matches: 6. Per germline, CDR1 GTSNPN and CDR2 SVGIG (reference sequence). The CDR3 sequence is 14 residues long. The CDR3 is CAWTRDRTNTEAFF. The CDR3, as DNA: TGTGCCTGGACCAGGGACAGAACGAACACTGAAGCTTTCTTT.

The chain has TRBV18 and TRBJ2-5; TRBD1 is a possible D gene (5 bases). V dropped 3 bases and J dropped 3 bases, with 11 bases sitting between them. The CDR3 is 14 amino acids. CDR1 KGHSH and CDR2 LQKENI come from the germline V gene. The CDR3 protein is CASSPGATEETQYF. The CDR3 DNA reads TGTGCCAGCTCACCTGGGGCGACGGAAGAGACCCAGTACTTC.

This clone turned up a few times. CDR3 region: CATSRDRGGDEKLFF. As DNA, the CDR3 is TGTGCCACCAGCAGAGATCGGGGGGGGGATGAAAAACTGTTTTTT. This chain links TRBV15 with TRBJ1-4; tentative D call: TRBD1 (5 bases). Trimming took 0 bases from V and 6 from J, leaving 11 bases between them. CDR1 and CDR2 from the germline V gene are LNHNV and YYDKDF (reference sequence). This CDR3 region has 15 residues.

This clone was picked up many times. Other DNA sequences in the sample encode the same CDR3. The rearrangement joins TRBV10-3 to TRBJ2-5, with TRBD2 matching 10 bases. The CDR3 has 14 residues. Trimming at V came to 4 bases and at J to 3 bases, leaving 2 bases not matched to a gene. Germline CDR1 ENHRY, CDR2 SYGVKD. The chain's CDR3 is CAISGLAGEETQYF. The CDR3 coding sequence is TGTGCCATCAGTGGGCTAGCGGGGGAAGAGACCCAGTACTTC.

In its sample, this clone was seen a few times. V usage is TRBV19 and J usage is TRBJ2-1, with 10 nucleotides matching TRBD2. V lost 7 bases to trimming and J lost 4 bases; unmatched junction nucleotides: 16. From germline, CDR1 is LNHDA and CDR2 SQIVND (reference sequence). The CDR3 has 18 residues. In nucleotides, the CDR3 is TGTGCCAGTACCTCCGGGGTGGAGCGGGGGGGCGCTTACAATGAGCAGTTCTTC. Its translation is CASTSGVERGGAYNEQFF.

This clone was recorded a few times. The chain has TRBV7-2 and TRBJ2-7; 9 nucleotides match TRBD2. V dropped 5 bases and J dropped 3; count of bases not matched to a gene: 8. In germline, CDR1 is SGHTA, CDR2 FQGNSA. The CDR3 is 15 residues long. CDR3 region: CASSKGTSRGYEQYF. CDR3 bases: TGTGCCAGCAGCAAAGGGACTAGCCGAGGCTACGAGCAGTACTTC.

The J gene is TRBJ2-2, the V gene TRBV9, with a tentative D call TRBD2 (5 bases). The CDR3 is 14 amino acids. Germline-derived CDR1 and CDR2 are SGDLS and YYNGEE. Trimming left V 2 bases short and J 4 bases short, with 9 bases between. CDR3 bases: TGTGCCAGCAGCGTTAGCCTAGCCACCGGGGAGCTGTTTTTT. This gives the protein CASSVSLATGELFF.

The V gene is TRBV7-2, the J gene TRBJ2-7, with 10 nucleotides matching TRBD2. Germline V gene sequence: CDR1 SGHTA, CDR2 FQGNSA. J gave up 2 bases and V 0 bases, and 4 bases lay outside the gene matches. The CDR3 runs 16 residues. Written as DNA, the CDR3 is TGTGCCAGCAGCTTAGCGTCGAGCGGGAGGGCCTACGAGCAGTACTTC. Its protein is CASSLASSGRAYEQYF.